A single sample is the source of the 10 T cell receptor beta chains below, sequenced in a study of T-cell reconstitution after alpha-beta-depleted transplantation in children. Unique molecular identifiers were used in preparing the TCRbeta library. TCRdb re-called the PCR reads with MiXCR, one entry per CDR3 protein. The data show 600,000 to 700,000 distinct CDR3 sequences, approximately 16% seen once. Specimen: PBMCs from the stem cell graft donor, collected from the stem cell graft. The source of these receptors is a human donor who donated a stem cell graft to a child with acute myeloid leukemia.

This clonotype was seen many times. The chain couples TRBV4-3 to TRBJ2-5, with 13 bases aligning to TRBD2. This CDR3 region has 16 residues. Germline CDR1 LGHNA, CDR2 YSLEER. V shed 4 bases, J shed 2 bases, and the junction held 4 bases outside the gene matches. In DNA form, the CDR3 reads TGCGCCAGCAGCCCTGGGACTAGCGGGGCTCAAGAGACCCAGTACTTC. This codes for CASSPGTSGAQETQYF.

This clonotype was detected only a few times. The CDR3 here is CASSPGNDSPLHF. The CDR3 region has the DNA TGTGCCAGCTCACCAGGGAACGATTCACCCCTCCACTTT. The chain is built from TRBV18 and TRBJ1-6; unclear D gene. CDR3 length: 13 amino acids. From germline, CDR1 is KGHSH and CDR2 LQKENI. V shed 2 bases and J shed 8 bases, with 7 bases lying between them.

This clonotype was recorded at least ten times. The rearrangement uses TRBV5-5 and TRBJ1-4; perhaps TRBD1 as D (5 bases). CDR1 SGHKS and CDR2 YYEKEE come from the germline V gene (reference sequence). Trimming shortened V by 0 bases and J by 6 bases, and 12 bases separated the two germline ends. The CDR3 length is 15 residues. CDR3 protein: CASSLDQGKDEKLFF. The CDR3 region has the DNA TGTGCCAGCAGCTTGGATCAGGGAAAAGATGAAAAACTGTTTTTT. Full variable domain (rest looked up from reference TRBV5-5 and TRBJ1-4): DAGVTQSPTHLIKTRGQQVTLRCSPISGHKSVSWYQQVLGQGPQFIFQYYEKEERGRGNFPDRFSARQFPNYSSELNVNALLLGDSALYLCASSLDQGKDEKLFFGSGTQLSVL.

This clonotype occurred a few times. This rearrangement joins TRBV15 to TRBJ1-3; D perhaps matches TRBD1 (5 bases). CDR3 size: 15 residues. Germline lookup yields CDR1 LNHNV and CDR2 YYDKDF (reference sequence). V was trimmed by 7 bases and J by 2 bases, leaving 15 bases between them. DNA of the CDR3: TGTGCCACCACGCAAGAAGGGACCGCTGGAAACACCATATATTTT. Residues: CATTQEGTAGNTIYF.

In its sample, this clonotype was seen a few times. The rearrangement uses TRBV7-9 and TRBJ2-1; TRBD2 matches 7 bases. The CDR3 totals 14 residues. With V trimmed by 5 bases and J by 2 bases, 3 bases remained unmatched. Germline loops: CDR1 SEHNR, CDR2 FQNEAQ (reference sequence). The CDR3 sequence: CASSLTSAYNEQFF. CDR3 DNA: TGTGCCAGCAGCCTAACTAGCGCCTACAATGAGCAGTTCTTC.

The gene calls are TRBV30 and TRBJ1-1; 9 bases are a match to TRBD1. After removal of 5 bases from V and 4 bases from J, the junction contained 8 bases not matched to a gene. Germline lookup yields CDR1 GTSNPN and CDR2 SVGIG (reference sequence). The CDR3 is made up of 14 amino acids. In DNA form, the CDR3 reads TGTGCCTGGGTACAAAAGACAGGGGGCACTGAAGCTTTCTTT. It encodes CAWVQKTGGTEAFF.

This clonotype was detected ten times or more. V usage is TRBV20-1 and J usage is TRBJ2-5; 7 bases map to TRBD2. The CDR3 contains 14 residues. V lost 3 bases and J lost 2; bases outside the gene matches: 6. Germline V gives CDR1 DFQATT, CDR2 SNEGSKA (reference sequence). CDR3 nucleotides: TGCAGTGCTAGCGAGGGACTATGGCAAGAGACCCAGTACTTC. It codes for CSASEGLWQETQYF.

This clonotype was observed a few times. This chain uses TRBV7-2 with TRBJ2-3; D unclear. The germline gives CDR1 SGHTA, CDR2 FQGNSA. This CDR3 comprises 12 residues. Trimming removed 2 bases at V and 5 bases at J, with 5 bases between. CDR3 loop: CASSLYLDTQYF. For the CDR3, the DNA is TGTGCCAGCAGCTTATATTTAGATACGCAGTATTTT.

There are many counts of this clonotype. The chain uses TRBV5-6 and TRBJ2-5; weak D call: TRBD2 (6 bases). Germline CDR1 is SGHDT and CDR2 is YYEEEE. The CDR3 runs 15 residues. The ends were cut back, 4 bases at V and 3 bases at J, with 16 bases in the middle. Here the CDR3 DNA reads TGTGCCAGCAGCCCATTAGGTGGAGGGGAAGAGACCCAGTACTTC. It translates to CASSPLGGGEETQYF.

Ten or more counts support this clonotype. The J gene is TRBJ1-1, the V gene TRBV7-9; D is unclear. In germline, CDR1 is SEHNR, CDR2 FQNEAQ (reference sequence). V lost 4 bases to trimming and J lost 8 bases, with 14 bases between them. The length of the CDR3 is 13 residues. CDR3 nucleotides: TGTGCCAGCAGCTCTACGGACCGGATCGAAGCTTTCTTT. Amino acids: CASSSTDRIEAFF.